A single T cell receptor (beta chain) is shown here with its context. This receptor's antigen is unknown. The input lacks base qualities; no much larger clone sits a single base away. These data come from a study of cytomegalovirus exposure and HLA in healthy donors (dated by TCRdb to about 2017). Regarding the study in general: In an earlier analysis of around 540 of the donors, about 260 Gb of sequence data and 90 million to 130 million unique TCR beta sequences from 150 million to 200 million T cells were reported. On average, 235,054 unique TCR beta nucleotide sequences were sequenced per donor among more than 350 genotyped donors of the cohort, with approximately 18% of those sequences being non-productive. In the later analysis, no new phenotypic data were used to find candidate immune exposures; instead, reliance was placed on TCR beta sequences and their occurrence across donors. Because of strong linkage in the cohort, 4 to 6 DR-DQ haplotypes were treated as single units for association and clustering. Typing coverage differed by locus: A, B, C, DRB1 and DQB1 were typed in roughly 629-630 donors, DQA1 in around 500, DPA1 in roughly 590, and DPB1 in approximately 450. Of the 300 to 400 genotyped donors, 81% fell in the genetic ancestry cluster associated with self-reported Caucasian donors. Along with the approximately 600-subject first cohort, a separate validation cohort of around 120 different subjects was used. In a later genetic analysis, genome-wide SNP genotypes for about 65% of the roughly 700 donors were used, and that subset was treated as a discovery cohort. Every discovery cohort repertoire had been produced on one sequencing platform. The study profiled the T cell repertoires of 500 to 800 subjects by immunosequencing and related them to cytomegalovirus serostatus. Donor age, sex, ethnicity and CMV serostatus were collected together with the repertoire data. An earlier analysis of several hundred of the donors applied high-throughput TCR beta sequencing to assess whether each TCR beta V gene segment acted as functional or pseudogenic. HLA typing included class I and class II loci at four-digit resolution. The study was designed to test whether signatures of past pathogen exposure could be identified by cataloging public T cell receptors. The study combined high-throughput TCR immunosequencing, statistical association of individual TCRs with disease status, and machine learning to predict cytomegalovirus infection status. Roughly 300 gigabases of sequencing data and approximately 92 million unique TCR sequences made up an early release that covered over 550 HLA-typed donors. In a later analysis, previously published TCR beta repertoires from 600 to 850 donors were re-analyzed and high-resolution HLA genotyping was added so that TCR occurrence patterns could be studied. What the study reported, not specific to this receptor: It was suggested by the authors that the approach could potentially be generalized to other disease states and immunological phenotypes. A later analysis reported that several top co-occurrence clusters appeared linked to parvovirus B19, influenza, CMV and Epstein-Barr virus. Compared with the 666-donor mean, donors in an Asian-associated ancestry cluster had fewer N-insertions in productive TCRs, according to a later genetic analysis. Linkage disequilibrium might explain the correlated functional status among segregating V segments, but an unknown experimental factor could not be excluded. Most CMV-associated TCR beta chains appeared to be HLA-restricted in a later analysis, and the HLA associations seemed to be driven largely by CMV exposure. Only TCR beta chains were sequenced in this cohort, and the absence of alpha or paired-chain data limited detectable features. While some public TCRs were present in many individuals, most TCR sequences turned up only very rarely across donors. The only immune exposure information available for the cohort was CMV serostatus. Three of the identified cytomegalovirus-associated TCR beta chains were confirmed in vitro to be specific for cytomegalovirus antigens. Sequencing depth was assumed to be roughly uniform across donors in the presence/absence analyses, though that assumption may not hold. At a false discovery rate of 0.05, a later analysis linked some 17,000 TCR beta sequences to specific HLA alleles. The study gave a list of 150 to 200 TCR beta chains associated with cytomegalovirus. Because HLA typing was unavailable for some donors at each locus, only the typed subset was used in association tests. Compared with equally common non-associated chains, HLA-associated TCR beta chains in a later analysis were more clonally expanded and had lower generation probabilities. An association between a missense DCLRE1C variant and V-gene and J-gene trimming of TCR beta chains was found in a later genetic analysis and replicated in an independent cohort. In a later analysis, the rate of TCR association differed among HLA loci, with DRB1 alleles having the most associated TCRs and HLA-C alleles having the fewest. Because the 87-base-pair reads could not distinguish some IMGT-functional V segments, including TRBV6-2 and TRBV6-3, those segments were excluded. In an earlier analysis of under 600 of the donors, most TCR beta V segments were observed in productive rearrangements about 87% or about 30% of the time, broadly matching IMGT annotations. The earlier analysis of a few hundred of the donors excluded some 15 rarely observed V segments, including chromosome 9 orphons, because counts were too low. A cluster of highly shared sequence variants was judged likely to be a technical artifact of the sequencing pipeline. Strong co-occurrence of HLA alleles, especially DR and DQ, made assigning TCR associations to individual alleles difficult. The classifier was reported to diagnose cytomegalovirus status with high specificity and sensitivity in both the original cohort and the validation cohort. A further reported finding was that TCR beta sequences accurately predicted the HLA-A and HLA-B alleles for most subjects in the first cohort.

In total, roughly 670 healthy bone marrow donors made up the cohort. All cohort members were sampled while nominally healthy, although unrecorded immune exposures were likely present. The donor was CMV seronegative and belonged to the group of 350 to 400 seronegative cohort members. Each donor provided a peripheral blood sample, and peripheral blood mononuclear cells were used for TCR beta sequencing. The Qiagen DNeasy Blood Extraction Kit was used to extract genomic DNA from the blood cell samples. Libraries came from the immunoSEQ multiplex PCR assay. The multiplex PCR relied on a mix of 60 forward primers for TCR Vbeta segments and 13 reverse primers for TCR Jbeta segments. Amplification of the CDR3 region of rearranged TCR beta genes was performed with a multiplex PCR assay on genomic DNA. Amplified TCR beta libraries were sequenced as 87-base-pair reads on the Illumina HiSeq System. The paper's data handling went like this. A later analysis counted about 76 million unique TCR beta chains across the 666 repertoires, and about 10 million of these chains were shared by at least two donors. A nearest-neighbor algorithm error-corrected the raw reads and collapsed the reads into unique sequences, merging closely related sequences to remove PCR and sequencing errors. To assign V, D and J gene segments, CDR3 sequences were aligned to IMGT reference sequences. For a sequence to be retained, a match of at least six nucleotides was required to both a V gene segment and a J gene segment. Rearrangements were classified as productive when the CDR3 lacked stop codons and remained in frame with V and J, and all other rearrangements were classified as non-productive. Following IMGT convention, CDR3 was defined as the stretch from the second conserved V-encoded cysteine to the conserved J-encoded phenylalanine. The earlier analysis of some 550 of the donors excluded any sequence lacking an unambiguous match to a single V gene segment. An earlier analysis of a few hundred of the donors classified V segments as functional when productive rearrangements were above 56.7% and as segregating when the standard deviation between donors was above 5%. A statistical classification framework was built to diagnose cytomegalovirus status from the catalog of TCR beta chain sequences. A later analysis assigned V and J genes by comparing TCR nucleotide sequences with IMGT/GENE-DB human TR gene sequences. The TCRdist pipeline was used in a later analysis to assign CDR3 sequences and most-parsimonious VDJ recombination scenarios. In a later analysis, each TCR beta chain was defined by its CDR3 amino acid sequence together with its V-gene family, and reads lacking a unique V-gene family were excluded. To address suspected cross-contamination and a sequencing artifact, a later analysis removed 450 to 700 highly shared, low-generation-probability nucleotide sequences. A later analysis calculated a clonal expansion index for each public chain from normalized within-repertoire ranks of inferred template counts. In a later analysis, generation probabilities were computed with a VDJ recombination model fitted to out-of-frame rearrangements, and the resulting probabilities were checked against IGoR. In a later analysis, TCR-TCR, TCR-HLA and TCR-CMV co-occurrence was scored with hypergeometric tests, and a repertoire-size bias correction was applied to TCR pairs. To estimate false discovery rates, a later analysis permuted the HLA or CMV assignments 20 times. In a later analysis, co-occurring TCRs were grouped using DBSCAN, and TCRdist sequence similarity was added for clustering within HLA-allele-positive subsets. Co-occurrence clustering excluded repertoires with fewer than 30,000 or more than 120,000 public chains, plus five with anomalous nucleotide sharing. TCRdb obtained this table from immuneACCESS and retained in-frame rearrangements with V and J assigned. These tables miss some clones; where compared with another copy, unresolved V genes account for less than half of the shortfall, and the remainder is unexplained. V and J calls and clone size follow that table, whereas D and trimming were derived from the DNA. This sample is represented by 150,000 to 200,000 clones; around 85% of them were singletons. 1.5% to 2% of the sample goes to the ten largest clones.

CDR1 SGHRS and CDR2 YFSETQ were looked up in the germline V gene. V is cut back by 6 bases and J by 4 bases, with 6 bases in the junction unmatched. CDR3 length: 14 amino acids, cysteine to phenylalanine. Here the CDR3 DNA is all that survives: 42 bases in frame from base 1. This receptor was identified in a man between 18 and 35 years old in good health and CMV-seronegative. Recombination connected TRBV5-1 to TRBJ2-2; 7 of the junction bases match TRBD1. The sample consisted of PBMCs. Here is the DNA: TGCGCCAGCATACAGGGGTCGGGCACCGGGGAGCTGTTTTTT. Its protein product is CASIQGSGTGELFF.